The rows below give T cell receptor beta chains drawn from one sample of a study of blood T cell repertoires in COVID-19. The data were produced by immunoSEQ multiplex PCR, yet TCRdb's version contains in-frame clones alone and is incomplete. This table has 110,000 or so clones, about 85% appearing once. Sequenced sample: peripheral blood. The receptors were sampled from a human donor in a cohort sampled during active COVID-19. CDR3s include the opening cysteine and the closing phenylalanine or tryptophan. D genes are given only for firm matches. Size tells how often a clone was seen (once, few, many) or the class of an expanded clone, and some rows leave it out.

j_call | cdr3_length | d_call | v_call | clone_size | cdr3_nt | cdr3_aa
TRBJ1-2 | 14 | TRBD1 | TRBV5-1 | once | TGCGCCAGCAGCGACGGTACAGGGGTCTATGGCTACACCTTC | CASSDGTGVYGYTF
TRBJ2-4 | 12 | . | TRBV5-1 | . | TGCGCCAGCAGCTTTGGGGAGAACATTCAGTACTTC | CASSFGENIQYF
TRBJ1-2 | 16 | . | TRBV19 | . | TGTGCCAGTATCGAGAGCCCGGCCACGGCTAGGAATGGCTACACCTTC | CASIESPATARNGYTF
TRBJ2-7 | 12 | . | TRBV6-6 | . | TGTGCCAGCAGCTGGAACAGGGACGAGCAGTACTTC | CASSWNRDEQYF
TRBJ2-7 | 15 | TRBD1 | TRBV3-1/TRBV3-2 | . | TGTGCCAGCAGCCATCAATGGACAGGGGGCTACGAGCAGTACTTC | CASSHQWTGGYEQYF
TRBJ1-2 | 14 | . | TRBV4-1 | . | TGCGCCAGCAGCCAAGCAGGGTTCAACTATGGCTACACCTTC | CASSQAGFNYGYTF
TRBJ1-4 | 15 | . | TRBV5-1 | . | TGCGCCAGCAGCGCGGACAGAGTACAGGGTGAAAAACTGTTTTTT | CASSADRVQGEKLFF
TRBJ2-7 | 15 | . | TRBV24-1 | . | TGTGCCACCAGTGACAAACGGGACACGAGGGGCGAGCAGTACTTC | CATSDKRDTRGEQYF
TRBJ2-1 | 15 | TRBD2 | TRBV2 | . | TGTGCCAGCATGAGGACTAGCGAACCCTACAATGAGCAGTTCTTC | CASMRTSEPYNEQFF
TRBJ1-3 | 17 | TRBD1 | TRBV11-2 | . | TGTGCCAGCAGCCCAGGGACAGGCCCTAGCTCTGGAAACACCATATATTTT | CASSPGTGPSSGNTIYF
TRBJ2-7 | 14 | TRBD2 | TRBV28 | . | TGTGCCAGCAGTTACCAGCGGGGGTCCTACGAGCAGTACTTC | CASSYQRGSYEQYF
TRBJ2-6 | 18 | TRBD1 | TRBV19 | few | TGTGCCAGTAGTTCGGGGCGCGAACAGGGGGCTGGGGCCAACGTCCTGACTTTC | CASSSGREQGAGANVLTF
TRBJ2-7 | 17 | TRBD1 | TRBV28 | . | TGTGCCAGCAGACCCCAAGGACAGGGAAGGGGTTCCTACGAGCAGTACTTC | CASRPQGQGRGSYEQYF